This T cell receptor (beta chain) was identified during a study of T cell responses to AZD1222 COVID-19 vaccine (dated by TCRdb to the early 2020s). Background for the entire study: A total of approximately 240 trial participants underwent TCR sequencing, of whom roughly 210 had received two doses of AZD1222 and roughly 26 had received two doses of the MenACWY control vaccine. Enrollment into the trials was organized by age into subgroups of 18-55, 56-69 and 70-plus years, and those subgroups contained approximately 160, 26 and 62 TCR-sequenced participants, respectively. Study-wide conclusions, independent of this receptor: In the small 56-69-year group, the increase in depth fell short of significance, most likely because of low power. Nearly half of unique spike-specific TCRs reportedly recognized epitopes outside regions mutated in the B.1.351 and B.1.1.7 variants. Participants were mostly white British, with more females than males. The authors suggested clonal diversity may have been underestimated. The vaccine-associated CD4 TCRs covered the entire spike protein, and the dominant responses fell in regions 160-218 and 743-854. A significant rise in spike-specific TCR breadth and depth was observed after two AZD1222 doses relative to day 0 and relative to MenACWY recipients. Conclusions about previously exposed vaccinees are limited because only a handful of AZD1222 recipients were SARS-CoV-2 seropositive at baseline. Because no samples from the day 14 peak response were available, repertoires could be characterized only after the peak T cell response.

The time point label, as the study defines it: about 28 days (+/-7) after the second vaccine dose. Because spike-specific TCR depth and breadth did not differ between the two schedules, AZD1222 recipients who got a second dose at roughly 4 weeks were pooled with those who got a second dose at roughly 12 weeks. Samples from vaccinated people were obtained from the UK trials COV001 and COV002, which included a single-blind randomized controlled phase 2/3 trial of AZD1222 (ChAdOx1 nCoV-19) in healthy adults. Trial participant PBMC samples were collected at day 0 and day 28 after the second dose for TCRbeta chain sequencing. The CDR3 regions of human TCRbeta chains were analyzed by immunosequencing. The authors' analysis ran thus. TCRs in the repertoires were matched against a reference library of SARS-CoV-2-specific TCRs that had been generated with the MIRA antigen-specificity platform. Breadth was defined as the fraction of unique TCRs that were SARS-CoV-2-associated, and depth was defined as the fraction of total T cells that were SARS-CoV-2-associated. Each spike-specific TCR was assigned to its reactive spike region and to a CD4 or CD8 class using the MIRA data. Log10-transformed breadth and depth values were compared by one-way ANOVA with Sidak's multiple comparisons tests. TCRdb obtained this table from immuneACCESS and retained in-frame rearrangements with V and J assigned. These tables miss some clones; where compared with another copy, unresolved V genes account for less than half of the shortfall, and the remainder is unexplained. V and J calls and clone size are copied from that table; D and trimming were computed from the DNA. Within this sample are 250,000 to 300,000 clones, with 94% of them counted one time only. Together, the top ten hold roughly 0.6% of the sample.

As for this clone: The antigen this receptor binds is unknown. No qualities accompany the bases; no much larger clone lies one base away.

Sequenced here: peripheral blood, sampled 28 days after the second AZD1222 dose. The TCR was taken from an adult who received the AZD1222 COVID-19 vaccine.

The nucleotide sequence is TGCAGCGTTGAGGTTTATGAGGGCTACACCTTC. Translation gives CSVEVYEGYTF. The chain uses TRBV29-1 and TRBJ1-2; no D segment can be confidently identified. V is clipped by 3 bases and J by 8 bases, and the sequence between their germline boundaries is 10 bases long. CDR1 and CDR2, per the germline V gene, are SQVTM and ANQGSEA. The CDR3 numbers 11 residues from cysteine through phenylalanine. The only DNA kept is the CDR3, 33 bases in frame from the first base.